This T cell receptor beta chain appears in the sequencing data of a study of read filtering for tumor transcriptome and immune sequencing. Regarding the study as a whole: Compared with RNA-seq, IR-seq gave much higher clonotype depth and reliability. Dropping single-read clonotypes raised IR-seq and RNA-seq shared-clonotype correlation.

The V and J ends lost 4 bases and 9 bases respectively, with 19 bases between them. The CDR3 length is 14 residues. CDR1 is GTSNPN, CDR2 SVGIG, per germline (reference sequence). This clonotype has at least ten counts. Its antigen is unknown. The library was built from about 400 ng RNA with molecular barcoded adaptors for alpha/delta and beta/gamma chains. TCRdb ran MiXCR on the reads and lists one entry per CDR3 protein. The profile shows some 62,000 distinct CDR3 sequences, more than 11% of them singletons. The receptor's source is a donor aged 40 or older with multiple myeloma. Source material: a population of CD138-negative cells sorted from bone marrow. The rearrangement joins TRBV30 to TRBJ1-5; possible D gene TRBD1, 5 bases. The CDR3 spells CAWTTTQGFWPQHF. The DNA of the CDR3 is TGTGCCTGGACCACTACCCAGGGATTCTGGCCCCAGCATTTT.